This T cell receptor (beta chain) was sequenced in a study of cytomegalovirus exposure and HLA in healthy donors. Trimming took 3 bases from V and 3 from J; bases not matched to a gene: 11. CDR3 size: 19 residues. The germline CDR1 and CDR2 sequences are KGHSH and LQKENI. Study results and caveats: The number of N-insertions in an Asian-associated ancestry cluster was reportedly below the roughly 700-donor mean in a later analysis.

This PCR relied on a set of 60 Vbeta primers and 13 Jbeta primers. Measured with immunoSEQ multiplex PCR; TCRdb has only the in-frame clones, and not every one. The sample totals more than 100,000 clones; its top ten clones hold around 1.5%. As for this clone: Its antigen remains unknown.

This rearrangement joins TRBV18 to TRBJ2-3, with TRBD2 matching over 14 bases. Sequenced: PBMCs. The sequence came from a woman between 35 and 50 years old in good health and CMV-seronegative. CDR3 residues: CASSPLSPGTSGGTDTQYF. DNA for the CDR3: TGTGCCAGCTCACCGCTTTCTCCCGGGACTAGCGGGGGAACAGATACGCAGTATTTT.